This T cell receptor (beta chain) was captured in a study of vaccination and CD4 T cells after COVID-19. Treatment noted: roughly ten-day PBMC culture with coronavirus spike peptide pools or control peptides (ViraFEST assay). According to the study, CD4+ T cells from the unexposed donor were gathered ahead of the COVID-19 pandemic (2011-2018). This clonotype has just a few counts. Antigen unknown. V was cut by 6 bases and J by 0 bases, with 15 bases left in between. The V gene's germline CDR1 is MRHNA and CDR2 SNTAGT. This CDR3 spans 16 amino acids. The study sequenced cultured CD4+ T cell DNA using the Oncomine TCR Beta short-read assay. TCRdb passed the PCR reads through MiXCR, listing each CDR3 protein once. Among roughly 6,000 distinct CDR3 sequences listed, over 35% were seen once.

Sequencing input: CD4+ T cells from blood, cultured in vitro. This receptor was taken from a human donor in good health. The gene calls are TRBV6-4 and TRBJ1-5; D remains ambiguous. CDR3 sequence reads: CASSPDGSNSNQPQHF. The CDR3 DNA sequence: TGTGCCAGCAGCCCAGACGGAAGTAATAGCAATCAGCCCCAGCATTTT.